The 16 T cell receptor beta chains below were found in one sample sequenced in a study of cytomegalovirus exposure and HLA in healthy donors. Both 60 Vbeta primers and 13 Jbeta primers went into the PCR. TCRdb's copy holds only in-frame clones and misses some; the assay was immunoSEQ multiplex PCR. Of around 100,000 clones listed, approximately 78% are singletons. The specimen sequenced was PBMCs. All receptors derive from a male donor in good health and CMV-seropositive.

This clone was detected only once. Here the CDR3 DNA reads TGCGCCAGCAGCGCTGGGACAGGGTTCCCCTACGAGCAGTACTTC. This sequence encodes CASSAGTGFPYEQYF. This chain connects TRBV5-1 to TRBJ2-7; 9 bases map to TRBD1. CDR3 size: 15 residues. The germline V gene has CDR1 SGHRS and CDR2 YFSETQ. With V trimmed by 4 bases and J by 2 bases, 7 bases remained unmatched. Combining the CDR3 with reference TRBV5-1 and TRBJ2-7 gives the whole variable domain KAGVTQTPRYLIKTRGQQVTLSCSPISGHRSVSWYQQTPGQGLQFLFEYFSETQRNKGNFPGRFSGRQFSNSRSEMNVSTLELGDSALYLCASSAGTGFPYEQYFGPGTRLTVT.

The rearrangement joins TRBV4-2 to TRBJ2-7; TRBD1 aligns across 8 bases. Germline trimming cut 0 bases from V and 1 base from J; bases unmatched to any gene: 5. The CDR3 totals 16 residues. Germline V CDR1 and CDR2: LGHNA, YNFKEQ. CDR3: CASSQDSGQASYEQYF. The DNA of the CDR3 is TGTGCCAGCAGCCAAGATTCGGGACAGGCTTCCTACGAGCAGTACTTC.

For the CDR3, the DNA is TGTGCCACCAGCAGAGTGTCAGGGGGCTATGGCTACACCTTC. Encoded protein: CATSRVSGGYGYTF. This chain uses TRBV15 with TRBJ1-2; TRBD1 aligns across 7 bases. The V and J ends lost 1 base and 4 bases, in that order; junction bases with no gene match: 3. Germline V gives CDR1 LNHNV, CDR2 YYDKDF (reference sequence). The CDR3 has 14 amino acids.

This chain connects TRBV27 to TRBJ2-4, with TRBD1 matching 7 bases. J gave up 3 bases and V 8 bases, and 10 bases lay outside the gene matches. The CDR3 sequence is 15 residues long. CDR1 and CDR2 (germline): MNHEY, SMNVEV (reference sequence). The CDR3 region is CASLDPAGGKNIQYF. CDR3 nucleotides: TGTGCCAGCCTGGACCCCGCAGGGGGCAAAAACATTCAGTACTTC.

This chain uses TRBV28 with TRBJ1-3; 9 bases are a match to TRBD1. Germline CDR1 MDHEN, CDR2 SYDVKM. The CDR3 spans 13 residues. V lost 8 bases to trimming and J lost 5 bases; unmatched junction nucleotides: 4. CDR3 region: CASGTGRRNTIYF. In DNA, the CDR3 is TGTGCCAGCGGGACAGGGAGGCGAAACACCATATATTTT.

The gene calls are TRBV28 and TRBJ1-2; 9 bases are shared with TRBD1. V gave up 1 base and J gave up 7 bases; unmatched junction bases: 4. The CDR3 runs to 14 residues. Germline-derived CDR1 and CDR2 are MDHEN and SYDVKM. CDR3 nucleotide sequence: TGTGCCAGCAGTTTATACCGGACAGGGGTTGGCTACACCTTC. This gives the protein CASSLYRTGVGYTF.

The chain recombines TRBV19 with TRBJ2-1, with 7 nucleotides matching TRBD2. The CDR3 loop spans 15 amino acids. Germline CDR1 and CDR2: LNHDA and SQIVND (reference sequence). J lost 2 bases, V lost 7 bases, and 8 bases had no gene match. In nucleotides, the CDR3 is TGTGCCAGTATGCCCCGACTAGCAGCCTACAATGAGCAGTTCTTC. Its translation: CASMPRLAAYNEQFF. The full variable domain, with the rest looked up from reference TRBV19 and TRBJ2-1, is DGGITQSPKYLFRKEGQNVTLSCEQNLNHDAMYWYRQDPGQGLRLIYYSQIVNDFQKGDIAEGYSVSREKKESFPLTVTSAQKNPTAFYLCASMPRLAAYNEQFFGPGTRLTVL.

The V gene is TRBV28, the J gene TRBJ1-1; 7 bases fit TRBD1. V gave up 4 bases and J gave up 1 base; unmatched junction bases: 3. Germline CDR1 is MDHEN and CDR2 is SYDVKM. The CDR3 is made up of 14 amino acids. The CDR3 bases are TGTGCCAGCAGTTCCAGGGGGGCGAACACTGAAGCTTTCTTT. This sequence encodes CASSSRGANTEAFF.

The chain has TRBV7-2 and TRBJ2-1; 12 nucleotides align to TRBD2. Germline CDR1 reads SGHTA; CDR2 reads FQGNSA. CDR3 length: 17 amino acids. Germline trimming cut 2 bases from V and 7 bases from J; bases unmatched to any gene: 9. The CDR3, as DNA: TGTGCCAGCAGCTTACTGCTAGCGGGGGGGGTTTGGAATGAGCAGTTCTTC. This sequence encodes CASSLLLAGGVWNEQFF.

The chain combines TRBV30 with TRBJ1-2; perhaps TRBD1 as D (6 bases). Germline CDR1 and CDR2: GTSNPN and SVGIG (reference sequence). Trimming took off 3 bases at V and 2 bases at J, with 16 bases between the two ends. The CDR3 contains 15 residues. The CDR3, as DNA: TGTGCCTGGAGAGACGGAACAGGGCTGAACTATGGCTACACCTTC. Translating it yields CAWRDGTGLNYGYTF.

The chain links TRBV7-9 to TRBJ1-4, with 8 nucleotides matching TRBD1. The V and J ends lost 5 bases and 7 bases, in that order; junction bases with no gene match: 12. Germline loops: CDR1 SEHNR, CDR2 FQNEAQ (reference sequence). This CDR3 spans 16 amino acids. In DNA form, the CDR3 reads TGTGCCAGCAGCCCGCCAGGGGGCGGGTTAGTTGAAAAACTGTTTTTT. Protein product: CASSPPGGGLVEKLFF.

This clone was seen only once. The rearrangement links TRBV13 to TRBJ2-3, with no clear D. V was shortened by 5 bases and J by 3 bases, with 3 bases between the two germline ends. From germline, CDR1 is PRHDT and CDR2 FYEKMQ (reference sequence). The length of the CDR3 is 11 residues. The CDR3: CASSQTDTQYF. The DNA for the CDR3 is TGTGCCAGCAGCCAGACAGATACGCAGTATTTT.

In DNA form, the CDR3 reads TGTGCCAGCAGCCCCGGGACTAGCGGGGGGCAGTACAATGAGCAGTTCTTC. It translates to CASSPGTSGGQYNEQFF. The J gene is TRBJ2-1, the V gene TRBV5-4; 15 positions agree with TRBD2. Losses at the gene ends were 4 bases for V and 4 bases for J; bases not matched to a gene: 6. The CDR3 has 17 residues. Germline V gene sequence: CDR1 SGHNT, CDR2 YYREEE (reference sequence).

The CDR3 loop reads CASSPSGGASYNEQFF. Here the CDR3 DNA reads TGTGCCAGCAGCCCTAGCGGGGGTGCATCCTACAATGAGCAGTTCTTC. The rearrangement joins TRBV7-3 to TRBJ2-1, with 10 bases lining up with TRBD2. The CDR3 is 16 residues long. Germline V gene lookup returns CDR1 SGHTA and CDR2 FQGTGA. The V and J ends lost 5 bases and 1 base, in that order; junction bases with no gene match: 5.

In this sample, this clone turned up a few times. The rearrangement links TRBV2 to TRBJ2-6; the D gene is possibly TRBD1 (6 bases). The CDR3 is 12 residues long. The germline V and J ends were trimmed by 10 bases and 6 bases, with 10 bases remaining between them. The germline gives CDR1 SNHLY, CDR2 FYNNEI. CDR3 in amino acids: CANWGLANVLTF. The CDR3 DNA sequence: TGTGCCAACTGGGGGCTGGCCAACGTCCTGACTTTC.

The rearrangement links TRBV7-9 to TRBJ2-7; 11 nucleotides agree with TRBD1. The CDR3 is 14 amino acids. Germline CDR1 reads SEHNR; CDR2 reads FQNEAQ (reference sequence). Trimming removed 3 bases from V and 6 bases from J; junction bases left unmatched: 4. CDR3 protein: CASSFADRGLEQYF. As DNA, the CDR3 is TGTGCCAGCAGCTTCGCGGACAGGGGGCTCGAGCAGTACTTC.